This TCR beta chain came from a study of Graves' ophthalmopathy and Graves' hyperthyroidism. Ophthalmopathy-affected donors exhibited moderate-to-severe activity, CAS ≥3, NOSPECS ≥4, and duration under 3 months. Patients were excluded if they had other autoimmune diseases or uncontrolled infections, and likewise if pregnancy or lactation applied. Study-level findings and limits: With approximately 88% sensitivity and less than 83% specificity, a 13-signature model separated ophthalmopathy from stable hyperthyroidism.

As for this clonotype: Its target is not known.

Germline V gene data show CDR1 as SGHRS and CDR2 as YFSETQ. The V segment lost 3 bases and the J segment 4 bases; nucleotides outside the gene matches: 7. The CDR3 is 16 amino acids. Amplified TCR beta CDR3 regions were obtained using RNA transcripts as template. A first-round RT-PCR used HTBI primers, followed by a second-round multiplex PCR. MiXCR, run by TCRdb on the multiplex PCR reads, gives a single entry per CDR3 protein. The sample lists roughly 700,000 distinct CDR3 sequences, approximately 40% occurring once. This TCR was recovered from an adult man with Graves' ophthalmopathy. Source material: peripheral blood. The genes are TRBV5-1 and TRBJ2-6, with 7 bases aligning to TRBD1. CDR3 sequence (DNA): TGCGCCAGCAGCTCACAGGGGACGCGGGGGGCCAACGTCCTGACTTTC. Protein product: CASSSQGTRGANVLTF.